This T cell receptor (beta chain) was sequenced in a study of regulatory T cells in long-lasting Graves disease. Study-wide context: Patients newly diagnosed with Graves' had been on antithyroid drugs for under 3 months. Points from the study as a whole: Those with persistent disease had in common more public clonotypes (around 2,500) than new patients (about 970).

Both iRepertoire HTBI primers and Arm-PCR of CDR3 regions were used to build the TCR beta libraries. TCRdb analysed the multiplex PCR reads with MiXCR anew, one entry per CDR3 protein. The table lists hundreds of thousands of distinct CDR3 sequences, more than 10% of them singletons. Trimming stripped 1 base from V and 8 bases from J, with 14 bases between. Germline lookup yields CDR1 LGHDT and CDR2 YNNKEL (reference sequence). This CDR3 is built from 14 residues. This clonotype was detected many times. The antigen remains undetermined. Time point described: newly diagnosed GD, antithyroid drugs for less than 3 months. Making the TCR library involved RNA that had been extracted from PBMCs. As a group, patients came from one endocrinology department in Xi'an, China. Separately, the same data were catalogued under a study of T cells in Graves' hyperthyroidism and ophthalmopathy. From that study: Stable Graves' hyperthyroidism denoted no ophthalmopathy progression over 18 months.

This chain joins TRBV3-1 and TRBJ1-2; D uncertain. This receptor was obtained from a woman younger than 45 with Graves disease. Sequenced here: peripheral blood mononuclear cells (PBMCs), sampled at new diagnosis, from a patient treated with antithyroid drugs. The CDR3 loop is CASSQVEGLGGYTF. The CDR3 DNA sequence: TGTGCCAGCAGCCAAGTTGAGGGTTTGGGGGGCTACACCTTC.